One sample yielded the 5 T cell receptor beta chains listed below, sequenced in a study of blood T cell repertoires in COVID-19. Sequenced by immunoSEQ multiplex PCR; TCRdb stores in-frame clones only, minus some. The table shows 120,000 to 150,000 clones, with about nine tenths occurring only once. Sequencing was carried out using peripheral blood. Receptor source: a human donor in a cohort sampled during active COVID-19.

Only a few counts were recorded for this clone. This chain's CDR3 is CSASGRPSSYNEQFF. CDR3 nucleotides: TGCAGTGCTAGTGGGAGGCCCAGCTCCTACAATGAGCAGTTCTTC. The chain has TRBV20-1 and TRBJ2-1; tentatively, D is TRBD2 (6 bases). The germline V gene has CDR1 DFQATT and CDR2 SNEGSKA (reference sequence). The length of the CDR3 is 15 residues. The V end was cut by 3 bases, the J end by 0 bases, with 12 bases between.

The chain joins TRBV5-1 to TRBJ1-2; D remains ambiguous. The CDR3 loop spans 14 amino acids. Per germline, CDR1 SGHRS and CDR2 YFSETQ. V was shortened by 0 bases and J by 1 base, with 7 bases between the two germline ends. The CDR3 DNA reads TGCGCCAGCAGCTTGGATGGCCTTAACTATGGCTACACCTTC. Its translation is CASSLDGLNYGYTF.

A single count supports this clone. The chain has TRBV27 and TRBJ2-5; TRBD2 is a possible D gene (5 bases). There are 13 residues in the CDR3. V gave up 4 bases and J gave up 5 bases, with 11 bases separating them. From germline, CDR1 is MNHEY and CDR2 SMNVEV (reference sequence). CDR3 nucleotide sequence: TGTGCCAGCAGTTGGACTGGGTCCGAGACCCAGTACTTC. Protein product: CASSWTGSETQYF.

V is TRBV24-1 and J is TRBJ1-1; 9 bases are shared with TRBD1. Trimming took 1 base from V and 5 from J; bases not matched to a gene: 4. There are 15 residues in the CDR3. CDR1 KGHDR and CDR2 SFDVKD come from the germline V gene. The chain's CDR3 is CATSDFWTGETEAFF. The DNA of the CDR3 is TGTGCCACCAGTGATTTCTGGACAGGGGAGACTGAAGCTTTCTTT.

This rearrangement joins TRBV30 to TRBJ2-7, with 8 bases lining up with TRBD2. There are 13 residues in the CDR3. Germline trimming cut 4 bases from V and 7 bases from J; bases unmatched to any gene: 9. From germline, CDR1 is GTSNPN and CDR2 SVGIG (reference sequence). This CDR3 is CAWNLRGGWEQYF. The CDR3 DNA sequence: TGTGCCTGGAACTTACGGGGGGGTTGGGAGCAGTACTTC.